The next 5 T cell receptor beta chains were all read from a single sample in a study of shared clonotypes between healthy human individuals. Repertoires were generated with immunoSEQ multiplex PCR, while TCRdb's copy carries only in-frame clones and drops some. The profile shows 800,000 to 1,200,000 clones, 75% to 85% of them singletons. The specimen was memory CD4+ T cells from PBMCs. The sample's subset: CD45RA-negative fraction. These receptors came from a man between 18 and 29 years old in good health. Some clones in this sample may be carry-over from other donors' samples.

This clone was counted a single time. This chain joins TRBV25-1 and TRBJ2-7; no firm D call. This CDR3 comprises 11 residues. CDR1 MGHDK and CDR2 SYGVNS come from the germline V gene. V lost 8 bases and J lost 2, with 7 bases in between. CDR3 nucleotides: TGTGCCAGCCAAAGGACCTACGAGCAGTACTTC. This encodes CASQRTYEQYF.

CDR3 sequence (DNA): TGTGCCTGGAGTGGCCCGAGGGGATATGGCTACACCTTC. Translated, it gives CAWSGPRGYGYTF. The V call is TRBV30, the J call TRBJ1-2; the D gene is possibly TRBD1 (5 bases). This CDR3 has 13 residues. Trimming took 1 base from V and 5 from J, leaving 11 bases between them. The V gene's germline CDR1 is GTSNPN and CDR2 SVGIG (reference sequence).

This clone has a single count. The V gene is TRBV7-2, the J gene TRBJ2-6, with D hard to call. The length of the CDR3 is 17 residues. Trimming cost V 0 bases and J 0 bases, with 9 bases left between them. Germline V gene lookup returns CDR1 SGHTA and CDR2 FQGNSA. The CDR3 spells CASSLAIPRSGANVLTF. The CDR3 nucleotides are TGTGCCAGCAGCTTAGCAATACCACGCTCTGGGGCCAACGTCCTGACTTTC.

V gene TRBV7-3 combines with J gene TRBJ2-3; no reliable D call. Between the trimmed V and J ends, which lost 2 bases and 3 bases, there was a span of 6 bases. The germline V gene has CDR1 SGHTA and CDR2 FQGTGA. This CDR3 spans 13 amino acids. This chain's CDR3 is CASSLEATDTQYF. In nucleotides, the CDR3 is TGTGCCAGCAGCTTAGAGGCTACAGATACGCAGTATTTT.

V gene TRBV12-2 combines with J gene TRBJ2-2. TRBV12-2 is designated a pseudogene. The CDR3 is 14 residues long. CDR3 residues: CASREDEGIGELFF. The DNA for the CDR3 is TGTGCAAGTCGCGAGGACGAAGGGATCGGGGAGCTGTTTTTT.